Reported below is one TCR beta chain. This entry is derived from a study of PD-1 blockade in classical Hodgkin lymphoma. This table comes from immunoSEQ multiplex PCR, and its TCRdb copy is limited to in-frame clones, with some not included. The data hold roughly 50,000 clones, with approximately 86% observed a single time. The time point here: cycle 4 day 1 (C4D1), after more than five weeks of nivolumab. All trial patients relapsed after autologous stem cell transplantation. The sequenced sample was peripheral blood mononuclear cells (PBMCs), obtained before the fourth cycle of nivolumab. This receptor was obtained from a human donor with classical Hodgkin lymphoma.

The CDR3 here is CSVGAERANVLTF. CDR3 nucleotides: TGCAGCGTAGGGGCGGAGAGGGCCAACGTCCTGACTTTC. This chain joins TRBV29-1 and TRBJ2-6; TRBD1 is a possible D gene (5 bases). CDR1 is SQVTM, CDR2 ANQGSEA, per germline. V dropped 6 bases and J dropped 5 bases, with 11 bases sitting between them. The CDR3 runs to 13 residues.